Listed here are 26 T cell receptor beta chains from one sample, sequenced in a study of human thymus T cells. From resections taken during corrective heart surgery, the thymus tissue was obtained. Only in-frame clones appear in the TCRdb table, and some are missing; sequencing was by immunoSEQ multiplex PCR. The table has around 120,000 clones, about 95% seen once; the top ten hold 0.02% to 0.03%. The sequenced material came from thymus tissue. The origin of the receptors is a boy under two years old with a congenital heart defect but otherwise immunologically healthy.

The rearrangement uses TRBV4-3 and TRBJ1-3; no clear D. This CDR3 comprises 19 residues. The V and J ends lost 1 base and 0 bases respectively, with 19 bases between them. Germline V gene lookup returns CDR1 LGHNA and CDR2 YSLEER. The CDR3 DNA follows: TGCGCCAGCAGCCAAGTCCGGGCGGGAACCTGGAGCTCTGGAAACACCATATATTTT. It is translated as CASSQVRAGTWSSGNTIYF.

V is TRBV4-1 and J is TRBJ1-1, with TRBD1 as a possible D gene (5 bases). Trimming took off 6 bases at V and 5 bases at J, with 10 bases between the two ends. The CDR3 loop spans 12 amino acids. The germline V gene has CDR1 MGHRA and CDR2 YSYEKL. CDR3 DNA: TGCGCCAGCAGGGGGAGGGGTACTGAAGCTTTCTTT. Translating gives CASRGRGTEAFF.

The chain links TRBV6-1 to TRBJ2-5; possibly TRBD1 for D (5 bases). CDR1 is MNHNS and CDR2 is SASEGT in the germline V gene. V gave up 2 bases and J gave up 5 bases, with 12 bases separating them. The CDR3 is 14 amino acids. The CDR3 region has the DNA TGTGCCAGCAGTGAAAGTAAGGGGTGGGAGACCCAGTACTTC. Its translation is CASSESKGWETQYF.

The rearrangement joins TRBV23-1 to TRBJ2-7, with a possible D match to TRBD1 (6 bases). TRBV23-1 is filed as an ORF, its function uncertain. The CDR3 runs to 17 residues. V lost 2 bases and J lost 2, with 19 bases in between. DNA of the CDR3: TGCGCCAGCAGTCAACCTCGACTGAGGGGGTCCCCCTACGAGCAGTACTTC. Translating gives CASSQPRLRGSPYEQYF.

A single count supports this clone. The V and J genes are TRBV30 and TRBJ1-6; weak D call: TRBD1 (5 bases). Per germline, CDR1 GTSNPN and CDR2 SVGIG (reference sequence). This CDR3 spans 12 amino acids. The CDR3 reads CASDSHNSPLHF. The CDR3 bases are TGTGCTTCAGACAGTCATAATTCACCCCTCCACTTT.

The CDR3, as DNA: TGCGCCAGCAGCCCCCTGTTAGGGGCCCTCTATGGCTACACCTTC. The encoded protein is CASSPLLGALYGYTF. The genes are TRBV4-1 and TRBJ1-2, with a tentative D call TRBD1 (5 bases). The CDR3 spans 15 residues. Germline CDR1 and CDR2: MGHRA and YSYEKL. Trimming cost V 4 bases and J 4 bases, with 16 bases left between them.

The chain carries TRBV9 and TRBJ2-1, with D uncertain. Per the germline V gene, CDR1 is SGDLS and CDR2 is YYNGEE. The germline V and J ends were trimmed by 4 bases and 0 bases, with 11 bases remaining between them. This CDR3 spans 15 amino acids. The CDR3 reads CASSPPVSSYNEQFF. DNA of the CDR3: TGTGCCAGCAGCCCCCCAGTGAGCTCCTACAATGAGCAGTTCTTC.

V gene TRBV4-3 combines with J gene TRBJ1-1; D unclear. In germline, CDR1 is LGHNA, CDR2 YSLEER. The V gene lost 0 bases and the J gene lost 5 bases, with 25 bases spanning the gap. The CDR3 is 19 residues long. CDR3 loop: CASSQDLGSGNFKKTEAFF. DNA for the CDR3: TGCGCCAGCAGCCAAGATCTGGGCTCGGGTAACTTTAAGAAAACTGAAGCTTTCTTT.

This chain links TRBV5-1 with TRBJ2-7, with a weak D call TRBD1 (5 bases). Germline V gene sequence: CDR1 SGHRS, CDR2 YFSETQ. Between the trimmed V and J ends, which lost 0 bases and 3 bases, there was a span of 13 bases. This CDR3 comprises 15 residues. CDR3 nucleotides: TGCGCCAGCAGCTTGGATTCCCGACAGATCTACGAGCAGTACTTC. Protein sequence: CASSLDSRQIYEQYF.

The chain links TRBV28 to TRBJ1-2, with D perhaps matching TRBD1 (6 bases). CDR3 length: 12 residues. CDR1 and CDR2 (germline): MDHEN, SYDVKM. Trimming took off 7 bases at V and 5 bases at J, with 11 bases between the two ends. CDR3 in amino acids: CASKGEAYGYTF. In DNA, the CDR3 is TGTGCCAGCAAGGGGGAGGCGTATGGCTACACCTTC.

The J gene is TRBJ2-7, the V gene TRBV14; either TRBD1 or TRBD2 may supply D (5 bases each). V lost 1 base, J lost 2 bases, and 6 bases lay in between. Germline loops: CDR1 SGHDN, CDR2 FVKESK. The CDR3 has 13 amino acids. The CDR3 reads CASSQGDPYEQYF. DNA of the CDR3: TGTGCCAGCAGCCAAGGGGACCCCTACGAGCAGTACTTC.

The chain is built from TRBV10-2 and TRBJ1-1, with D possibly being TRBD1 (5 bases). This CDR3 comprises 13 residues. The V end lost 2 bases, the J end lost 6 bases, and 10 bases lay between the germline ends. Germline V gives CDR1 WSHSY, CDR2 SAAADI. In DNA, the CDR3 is TGCGCCAGCAGTGAGGGACGAGGGGCTGAAGCTTTCTTT. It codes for CASSEGRGAEAFF.

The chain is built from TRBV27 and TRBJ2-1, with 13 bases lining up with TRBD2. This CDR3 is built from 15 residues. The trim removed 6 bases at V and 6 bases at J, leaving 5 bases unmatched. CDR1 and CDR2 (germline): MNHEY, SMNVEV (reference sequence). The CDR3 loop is CASRLLAGGRNEQFF. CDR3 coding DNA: TGTGCCAGCAGATTACTAGCGGGGGGGCGCAATGAGCAGTTCTTC.

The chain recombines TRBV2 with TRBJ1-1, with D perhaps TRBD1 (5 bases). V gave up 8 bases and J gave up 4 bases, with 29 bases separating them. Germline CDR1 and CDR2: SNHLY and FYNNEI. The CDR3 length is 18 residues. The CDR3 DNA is TGTGCCAGCCTCATAGGGGTGACCCGGGGCAGGGAGTTCACTGAAGCTTTCTTT. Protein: CASLIGVTRGREFTEAFF.

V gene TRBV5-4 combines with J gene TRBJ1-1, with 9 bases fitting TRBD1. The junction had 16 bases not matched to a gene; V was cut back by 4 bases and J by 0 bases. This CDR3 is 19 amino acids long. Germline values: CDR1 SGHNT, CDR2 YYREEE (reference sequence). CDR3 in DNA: TGTGCCAGCAGCCGCGGGACAGGGATCCTCCTCCTAATGAACACTGAAGCTTTCTTT. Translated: CASSRGTGILLLMNTEAFF.

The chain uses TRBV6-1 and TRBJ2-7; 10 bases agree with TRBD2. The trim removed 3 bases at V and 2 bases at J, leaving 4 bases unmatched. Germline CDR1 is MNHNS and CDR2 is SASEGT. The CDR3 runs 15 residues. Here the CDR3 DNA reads TGTGCCAGCAGTGATCCGGGACTAGCGACCTACGAGCAGTACTTC. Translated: CASSDPGLATYEQYF.

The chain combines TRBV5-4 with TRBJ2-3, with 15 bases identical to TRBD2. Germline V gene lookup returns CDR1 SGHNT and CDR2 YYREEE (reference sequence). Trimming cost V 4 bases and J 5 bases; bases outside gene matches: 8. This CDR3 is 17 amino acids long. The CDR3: CASSPGTSGGRVDTQYF. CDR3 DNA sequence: TGTGCCAGCAGCCCTGGGACTAGCGGGGGGAGGGTAGATACGCAGTATTTT.

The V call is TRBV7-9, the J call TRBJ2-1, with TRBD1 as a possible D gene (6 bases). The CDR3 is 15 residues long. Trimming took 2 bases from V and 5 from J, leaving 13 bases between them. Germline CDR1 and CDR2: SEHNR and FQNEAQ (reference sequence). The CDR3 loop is CASSLSRGGNNEQFF. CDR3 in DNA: TGTGCCAGCAGCTTAAGTCGAGGGGGTAACAATGAGCAGTTCTTC.

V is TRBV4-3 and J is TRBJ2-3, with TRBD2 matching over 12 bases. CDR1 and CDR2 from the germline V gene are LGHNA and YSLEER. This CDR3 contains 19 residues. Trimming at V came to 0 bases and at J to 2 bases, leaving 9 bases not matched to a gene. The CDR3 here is CASSQEISGLAGHTDTQYF. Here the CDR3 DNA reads TGCGCCAGCAGCCAAGAAATATCTGGACTAGCGGGGCACACAGATACGCAGTATTTT.

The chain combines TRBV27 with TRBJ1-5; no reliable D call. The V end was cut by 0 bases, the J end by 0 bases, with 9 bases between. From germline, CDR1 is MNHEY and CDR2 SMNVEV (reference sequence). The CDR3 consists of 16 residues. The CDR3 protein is CASSLSATYSNQPQHF. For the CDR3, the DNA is TGTGCCAGCAGTTTATCCGCCACTTATAGCAATCAGCCCCAGCATTTT.

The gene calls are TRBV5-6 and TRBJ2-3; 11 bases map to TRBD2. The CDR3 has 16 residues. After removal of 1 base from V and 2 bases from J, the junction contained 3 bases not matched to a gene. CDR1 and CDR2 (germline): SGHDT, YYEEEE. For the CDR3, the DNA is TGTGCCAGCAGCTTGATAGCGGGGGGGGTCACAGATACGCAGTATTTT. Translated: CASSLIAGGVTDTQYF. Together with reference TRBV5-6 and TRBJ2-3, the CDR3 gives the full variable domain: DAGVTQSPTHLIKTRGQQVTLRCSPKSGHDTVSWYQQALGQGPQFIFQYYEEEERQRGNFPDRFSGHQFPNYSSELNVNALLLGDSALYLCASSLIAGGVTDTQYFGPGTRLTVL.

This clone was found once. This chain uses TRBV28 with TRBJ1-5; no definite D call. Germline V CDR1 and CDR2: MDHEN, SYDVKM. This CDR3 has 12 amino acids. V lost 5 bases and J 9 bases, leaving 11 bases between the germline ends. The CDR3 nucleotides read TGTGCCAGCAGTCTCGGACGTGGGCCCCAGCATTTT. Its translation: CASSLGRGPQHF. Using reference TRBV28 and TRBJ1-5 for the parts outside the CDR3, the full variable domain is DVKVTQSSRYLVKRTGEKVFLECVQDMDHENMFWYRQDPGLGLRLIYFSYDVKMKEKGDIPEGYSVSREKKERFSLILESASTNQTSMYLCASSLGRGPQHFGDGTRLSIL.

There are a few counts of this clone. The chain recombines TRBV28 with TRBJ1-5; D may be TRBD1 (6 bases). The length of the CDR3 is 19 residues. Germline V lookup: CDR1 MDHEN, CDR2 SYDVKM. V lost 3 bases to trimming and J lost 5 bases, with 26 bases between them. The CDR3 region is CASSLGPNPPGDEDQPQHF. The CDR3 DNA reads TGTGCCAGCAGTTTGGGCCCAAATCCACCAGGGGATGAGGATCAGCCCCAGCATTTT.

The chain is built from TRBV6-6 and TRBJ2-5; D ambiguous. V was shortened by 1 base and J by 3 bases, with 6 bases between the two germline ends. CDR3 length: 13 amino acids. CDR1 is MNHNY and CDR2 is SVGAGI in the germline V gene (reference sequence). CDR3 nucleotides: TGTGCCAGCAGTTACTTGGGTGAAGAGACCCAGTACTTC. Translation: CASSYLGEETQYF.

The CDR3 is CAISETGTSAYEQYF. CDR3 coding DNA: TGTGCCATCAGTGAAACCGGGACAAGTGCCTACGAGCAGTACTTC. This chain uses TRBV10-3 with TRBJ2-7; tentatively, D is TRBD1 (6 bases). Germline V gives CDR1 ENHRY, CDR2 SYGVKD. CDR3 length: 15 amino acids. V lost 3 bases and J lost 2, with 14 bases in between.

CDR3 sequence (DNA): TGCAGTGCTAGTCTGAAGGATGAGCAGTTCTTC. Translation: CSASLKDEQFF. V is TRBV20-1 and J is TRBJ2-1; no definite D call. This CDR3 has 11 residues. Germline values: CDR1 DFQATT, CDR2 SNEGSKA (reference sequence). V lost 3 bases and J lost 8, with 8 bases in between.